This T cell receptor (beta chain) was sequenced during a study of Graves' ophthalmopathy and Graves' hyperthyroidism. The CDR3 has 18 residues. Germline CDR1 SGHVS, CDR2 FNYEAQ. TCR beta CDR3 amplification used RNA transcripts. A first-round RT-PCR used HTBI primers, followed by a second-round multiplex PCR. TCRdb re-called the multiplex PCR reads with MiXCR, one entry per CDR3 protein. The sample lists 560,000 or so distinct CDR3 sequences, about 40% seen once, with 4% to 5% in the top ten. The chain employs TRBV7-6 and TRBJ2-5; 12 nucleotides match TRBD2. The end of the DNA is better explained by TRBJ2-1, so the J call may be wrong. This TCR derives from an adult man with Graves' hyperthyroidism. The material sequenced was peripheral blood or thyroid tissue (not recorded which). DNA of the CDR3: TGTGCCAGCAGCCCCCCGGAGGCTAGCGGGGGGGCCAGGGATGAGCAGTTCTTC. Translating gives CASSPPEASGGARDEQFF.